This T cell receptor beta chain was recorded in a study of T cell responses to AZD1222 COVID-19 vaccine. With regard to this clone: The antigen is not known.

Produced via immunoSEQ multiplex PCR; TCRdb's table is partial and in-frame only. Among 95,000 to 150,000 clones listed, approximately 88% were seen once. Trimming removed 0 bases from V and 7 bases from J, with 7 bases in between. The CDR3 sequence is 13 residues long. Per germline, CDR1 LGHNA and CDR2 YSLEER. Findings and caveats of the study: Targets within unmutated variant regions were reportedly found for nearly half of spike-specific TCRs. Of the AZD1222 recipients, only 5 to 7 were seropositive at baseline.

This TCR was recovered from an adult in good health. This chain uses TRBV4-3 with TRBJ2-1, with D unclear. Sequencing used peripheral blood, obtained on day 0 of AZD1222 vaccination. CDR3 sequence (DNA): TGCGCCAGCAGCCAAGAGTCGGGTAATGAGCAGTTCTTC. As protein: CASSQESGNEQFF.